Listed below are T cell receptor beta chains from one sample, sequenced in a study of T cell responses to AZD1222 COVID-19 vaccine. Measured with immunoSEQ multiplex PCR; TCRdb has only the in-frame clones, and not every one. Of about 110,000 clones in the sample, approximately 94% were seen once. Source: peripheral blood, taken 28 days after the second AZD1222 dose. The receptors come from an adult who received the AZD1222 COVID-19 vaccine. The CDR3 runs from the conserved cysteine through the conserved F or W. Each record gives: J gene, clone size, D gene, V gene, CDR3 DNA, CDR3 protein. D genes are given only for firm matches. Clone size is shown for a subset of rows, as once, few, many or a class of expanded clone.

j_gene: TRBJ2-5
abundance: .
d_gene: .
v_gene: TRBV5-1
CDR3nt: TGCGCCAGCAGAATCCACCAAGAGACCCAGTACTTC
CDR3aa: CASRIHQETQYF

j_gene: TRBJ2-5
abundance: .
d_gene: .
v_gene: TRBV10-2
CDR3nt: TGCGCCAGCAGCCCCACCAGGGAGACCCAGTACTTC
CDR3aa: CASSPTRETQYF

j_gene: TRBJ1-2
abundance: few
d_gene: .
v_gene: TRBV6-5
CDR3nt: TGTGCCAGCAGTTACTCGGCGGGTGCCTATGGCTACACCTTC
CDR3aa: CASSYSAGAYGYTF

j_gene: TRBJ2-2
abundance: .
d_gene: TRBD2
v_gene: TRBV7-9
CDR3nt: TGTGCCAGCACCGGACTAGCGGAGGAGAACACCGGGGAGCTGTTTTTT
CDR3aa: CASTGLAEENTGELFF

j_gene: TRBJ2-2
abundance: .
d_gene: .
v_gene: TRBV13
CDR3nt: TGTGCCAGCAGCTCGGGACTCTCGCTAACCGGGGAGCTGTTTTTT
CDR3aa: CASSSGLSLTGELFF

j_gene: TRBJ1-4
abundance: .
d_gene: TRBD1
v_gene: TRBV7-9
CDR3nt: TGTGCCAGCAGCTTAGTCCCAGGACAGGAGCGGAATGAAAAACTGTTTTTT
CDR3aa: CASSLVPGQERNEKLFF

j_gene: TRBJ2-3
abundance: .
d_gene: TRBD2
v_gene: TRBV3-1/TRBV3-2
CDR3nt: TGTGCCAGCAGCCCTGGACTAGCGGGGGTTCTCCTAGATACGCAGTATTTT
CDR3aa: CASSPGLAGVLLDTQYF

j_gene: TRBJ1-2
abundance: .
d_gene: .
v_gene: TRBV11-2
CDR3nt: TGTGCCAGCAGCTTAGATGCGTCTTTTCTAGCTAACTATGGCTACACCTTC
CDR3aa: CASSLDASFLANYGYTF

j_gene: TRBJ2-5
abundance: .
d_gene: .
v_gene: TRBV7-6
CDR3nt: TGTGCCAGCAGCCAAAATTCCTTGGGGTCGGAGACCCAGTACTTC
CDR3aa: CASSQNSLGSETQYF

j_gene: TRBJ2-7
abundance: .
d_gene: .
v_gene: TRBV5-4
CDR3nt: TGTGCCTCGGGGGGCTCTCGCAACGAGCAGTACTTC
CDR3aa: CASGGSRNEQYF